This T cell receptor (beta chain) was recovered during a study of T cells after somatic rescue of genetic block. TCRdb's table, derived via immunoSEQ multiplex PCR, lists solely in-frame clones and lacks some. The table shows approximately 16,000 clones, with about three quarters occurring only once. The CDR3 runs 14 residues. Trimming took off 3 bases at V and 2 bases at J, with 10 bases between the two ends. CDR1 and CDR2 (germline): SGHAT, FQNNGV. The sequence was collected from a man aged 18-30 years. Sequences were obtained from peripheral blood mononuclear cells (PBMCs). The chain links TRBV11-2 to TRBJ2-5, with a weak D call TRBD2 (6 bases). The CDR3 DNA reads TGTGCCAGCAGCTTCGGGACTCGACAAGAGACCCAGTACTTC. Encoded protein: CASSFGTRQETQYF.